Shown below are 3 T cell receptor delta chains from a single sample sequenced in a study of γδ T cells in repeated Plasmodium falciparum infection. TCRdb re-called the multiplex PCR reads via CATT. The table shows 55,000 to 70,000 delta-chain clones, with over 1.5% occurring only once. Bulk repertoires came from Vgamma9/Vdelta2+ or Vdelta2-negative gammadelta T cells flow-sorted from PBMC. Sequencing was performed on gamma-delta T cells from blood. The receptors stem from a pool of human donors (malaria-infected and uninfected, not separated).

About this clone itself: This likely reflects a read error, since a far larger clone is one base away. Other DNA sequences in the sample encode the same CDR3. V gene TRDV1 combines with J gene TRDJ1; 7 bases agree with TRDD3. The CDR3 covers 22 residues. Losses at the gene ends were 3 bases for V and 0 bases for J; bases not matched to a gene: 25. Germline V CDR1 and CDR2: TSWWSYY, QGS. Here the CDR3 reads CALGDPRLLSGGSSMYTDKLIF. The CDR3 coding sequence is TGTGCTCTTGGGGACCCAAGGTTGCTCTCCGGGGGATCCTCAATGTACACCGATAAACTCATCTTT.

In its sample, this clone was seen a few times. This DNA's translation and the protein TCRdb lists, from a much larger clone, do not match at residue 10, likely due to a read error; the protein shown is translated from the DNA. The chain couples TRDV1 to TRDJ1; 9 nucleotides align to TRDD3. Germline CDR1 and CDR2: TSWWSYY and QGS. V gave up 0 bases and J gave up 5 bases; unmatched junction bases: 28. The CDR3 contains 23 residues. The CDR3 loop is CALGELISLLYNWGKRGVDKLIF. CDR3 coding DNA: TGTGCTCTTGGGGAACTAATATCCCTACTTTATAACTGGGGGAAAAGGGGTGTTGATAAACTCATCTTT.

As for this clone: Given a far larger clone just one base away, this is likely a sequencing read error. The sample carries other DNA sequences with the same CDR3. This rearrangement joins TRDV1 to TRDJ1, with D possibly being TRDD3 (6 bases). The J gene is not listed in TCRdb, so it was assigned here from a DNA match to germline. The V end was cut by 0 bases, the J end by 3 bases, with 41 bases between. The V gene's germline CDR1 is TSWWSYY and CDR2 QGS. The length of the CDR3 is 25 residues. CDR3 protein: CALGELRYTTLPLLSLGIEADKLIF. The CDR3 DNA is TGTGCTCTTGGGGAACTTAGGTACACCACACTACCCCTCTTATCGCTGGGGATCGAGGCCGATAAACTCATCTTT.